The clone carrying this TCR beta chain was observed once. Primers included in the PCR were 60 Vbeta and 13 Jbeta primers. Data came from immunoSEQ multiplex PCR; TCRdb stores just in-frame clones and leaves some out. The sample contains some 130,000 clones, 75% to 85% of which appear only once. This sample is drawn from a study of cytomegalovirus exposure and HLA in healthy donors. The germline V gene encodes CDR1 SGHAT and CDR2 FQNNGV. This CDR3 has 16 residues. Trimming cost V 1 base and J 4 bases; bases outside gene matches: 5. The sequencing input was PBMCs. The receptor comes from a girl aged 2-15 years in good health and CMV-seronegative. The gene calls are TRBV11-2 and TRBJ2-1, with TRBD2 matching over 9 bases. CDR3 in DNA: TGTGCCAGCAGCTTAGGTGCGGGGGGGATATACAATGAGCAGTTCTTC. Translation gives CASSLGAGGIYNEQFF.